Shown below are 17 T cell receptor beta chains from a single sample sequenced in a study of beta chain features in type 1 diabetes. Sequencing targeted expressed TCRB transcripts, as all isolated RNA had been reverse transcribed. Clones were sequenced by immunoSEQ multiplex PCR, and TCRdb holds only the in-frame ones, with some missing. The table shows about 320,000 clones, with around 15% occurring only once. The sample was central memory CD4+ T cells from blood. The receptors stem from a man aged 25-40 years in good health.

This clone was detected only a few times. The CDR3 region is CSVGQGNTDTQYF. The CDR3 DNA reads TGCAGCGTAGGACAGGGAAACACAGATACGCAGTATTTT. The chain is built from TRBV29-1 and TRBJ2-3; 8 nucleotides match TRBD1. The V and J ends lost 6 bases and 2 bases, in that order; junction bases with no gene match: 4. Germline V lookup: CDR1 SQVTM, CDR2 ANQGSEA. CDR3 size: 13 residues.

The J gene is TRBJ1-3, the V gene TRBV2; no definite D call. V dropped 4 bases and J dropped 5 bases, with 6 bases sitting between them. Germline V lookup: CDR1 SNHLY, CDR2 FYNNEI. This CDR3 has 12 residues. The CDR3 is CASSVERNTIYF. The CDR3 DNA sequence: TGTGCCAGCAGTGTTGAGAGAAACACCATATATTTT.

This chain connects TRBV7-9 to TRBJ2-7; D perhaps matches TRBD1 (6 bases). The CDR3 contains 14 residues. Looked up from germline, CDR1 is SEHNR and CDR2 is FQNEAQ (reference sequence). V was shortened by 2 bases and J by 5 bases, with 13 bases between the two germline ends. The CDR3 DNA follows: TGTGCCAGCAGCTTAACAACAGGGAGCCACGAGCAGTACTTC. The encoded protein is CASSLTTGSHEQYF. Using reference TRBV7-9 and TRBJ2-7 for the parts outside the CDR3, the full variable domain is DTGVSQNPRHKITKRGQNVTFRCDPISEHNRLYWYRQTLGQGPEFLTYFQNEAQLEKSRLLSDRFSAERPKGSFSTLEIQRTEQGDSAMYLCASSLTTGSHEQYFGPGTRLTVT.

Comments on this clone: This CDR3 is also generated by other DNA sequences in the sample. The chain combines TRBV7-2 with TRBJ2-2; D gene uncertain. CDR3 length: 14 residues. Germline V gene lookup returns CDR1 SGHTA and CDR2 FQGNSA. Trimming removed 5 bases at V and 5 bases at J, with 12 bases between. For the CDR3, the DNA is TGTGCCAGCAGCCTCCAAGCCGGGACCGGGGAGCTGTTTTTT. It encodes CASSLQAGTGELFF.

This clone was observed a handful of times. The rearrangement joins TRBV7-2 to TRBJ2-5; 8 nucleotides agree with TRBD2. This CDR3 contains 14 residues. Trimming took 3 bases from V and 3 from J; bases not matched to a gene: 3. CDR1 SGHTA and CDR2 FQGNSA come from the germline V gene. DNA of the CDR3: TGTGCCAGCAGCTTCGGGGGGGGCAAAGAGACCCAGTACTTC. Its translation: CASSFGGGKETQYF.

This clone has a handful of counts. This chain connects TRBV27 to TRBJ2-7; TRBD2 aligns across 8 bases. Germline V lookup: CDR1 MNHEY, CDR2 SMNVEV (reference sequence). The CDR3 length is 13 residues. J lost 4 bases, V lost 6 bases, and 5 bases had no gene match. The CDR3 region has the DNA TGTGCCAGCAGGAGTCAGCGGGGGTACGAGCAGTACTTC. Translation gives CASRSQRGYEQYF.

This clone was counted between two and nine times. This chain connects TRBV18 to TRBJ1-1; no reliable D call. The germline CDR1 and CDR2 sequences are KGHSH and LQKENI. The CDR3 covers 13 residues. Trimming cost V 7 bases and J 11 bases, with 20 bases left between them. The CDR3 here is CASFFNSGGMAFF. The CDR3 DNA follows: TGTGCCAGCTTTTTTAATTCTGGTGGAATGGCTTTCTTT.

Many counts were recorded for this clone. This chain uses TRBV6-5 with TRBJ1-4; the D gene is possibly TRBD1 (5 bases). This CDR3 is built from 15 residues. V lost 4 bases to trimming and J lost 7 bases, with 16 bases between them. CDR1 and CDR2 from the germline V gene are MNHEY and SVGAGI. The CDR3 DNA reads as TGTGCCAGCAGTTCCTCCGGGACGAGGACTGAAAAACTGTTTTTT. Encoded protein: CASSSSGTRTEKLFF.

This clone was counted many times. This rearrangement joins TRBV14 to TRBJ2-1; 12 nucleotides agree with TRBD2. Looked up from germline, CDR1 is SGHDN and CDR2 is FVKESK. The CDR3 totals 14 residues. After removal of 4 bases from V and 6 bases from J, the junction contained 1 base not matched to a gene. The CDR3 nucleotides read TGTGCCAGCAGCCGACTAGCGGGGGCCAATGAGCAGTTCTTC. Translating gives CASSRLAGANEQFF.

The V call is TRBV30, the J call TRBJ2-3; D is possibly TRBD1 (5 bases). V gave up 0 bases and J gave up 8 bases, with 15 bases separating them. The CDR3 totals 14 residues. Germline loops: CDR1 GTSNPN, CDR2 SVGIG (reference sequence). The CDR3 protein is CAWSVGQGRVTQYF. For the CDR3, the DNA is TGTGCCTGGAGTGTAGGGCAGGGAAGGGTTACGCAGTATTTT.

To note about this clone: The sample contains more than one DNA sequence encoding this CDR3. The genes are TRBV5-4 and TRBJ1-2; 8 bases line up with TRBD1. This CDR3 has 13 amino acids. V lost 2 bases to trimming and J lost 4 bases; unmatched junction nucleotides: 1. The germline V gene has CDR1 SGHNT and CDR2 YYREEE (reference sequence). The CDR3 reads CASSLGTGYGYTF. The CDR3 DNA sequence: TGTGCCAGCAGCTTAGGGACAGGCTATGGCTACACCTTC.

This clone has only a few counts. The chain joins TRBV7-9 to TRBJ2-7; D is unresolved. CDR3 length: 14 residues. Trimming shortened V by 2 bases and J by 2 bases, and 10 bases separated the two germline ends. Germline values: CDR1 SEHNR, CDR2 FQNEAQ (reference sequence). The CDR3 spells CASSLPQPPYEQYV. The CDR3, as DNA: TGTGCCAGCAGCTTACCCCAACCGCCCTACGAGCAGTACGTC.

Of note for this clone: Other DNA sequences of this sample code for an identical CDR3. The CDR3 nucleotides are TGTGCCAGTAATTCCTACAATGAGCAGTTCTTC. The encoded protein is CASNSYNEQFF. This chain links TRBV7-9 with TRBJ2-1; D gene ambiguous. CDR1 and CDR2 from the germline V gene are SEHNR and FQNEAQ (reference sequence). This CDR3 comprises 11 residues. Trimming pared 9 bases from V and 1 base from J, leaving 4 bases between.

This chain uses TRBV7-8 with TRBJ2-2; 9 nucleotides align to TRBD2. This CDR3 comprises 18 residues. V shed 3 bases, J shed 4 bases, and the junction held 12 bases outside the gene matches. Per the germline V gene, CDR1 is SGHVS and CDR2 is FQNEAQ. The CDR3 loop is CASSFPPGLAGTTGELFF. The CDR3 DNA sequence: TGTGCCAGCAGCTTCCCCCCCGGCCTAGCGGGAACCACCGGGGAGCTGTTTTTT.

With respect to this clone: Other DNA sequences in the same sample also yield this CDR3. The gene calls are TRBV19 and TRBJ1-5; 8 nucleotides line up with TRBD1. V shed 2 bases, J shed 7 bases, and the junction held 4 bases outside the gene matches. Germline V lookup: CDR1 LNHDA, CDR2 SQIVND (reference sequence). CDR3 length: 14 amino acids. DNA of the CDR3: TGTGCCAGTAGTATACAGGGGGCAGGACAGCCCCAGCATTTT. It encodes CASSIQGAGQPQHF.

This clone turned up a few times. The chain links TRBV6-6 to TRBJ2-3; no definite D call. There are 15 residues in the CDR3. Germline-derived CDR1 and CDR2 are MNHNY and SVGAGI (reference sequence). Trimming stripped 0 bases from V and 1 base from J, with 8 bases between. This CDR3 reads CASSYSPSGTDTQYF. The CDR3 DNA is TGTGCCAGCAGTTACTCGCCCAGCGGCACAGATACGCAGTATTTT.

This clone was seen repeatedly, ten times or more. The gene calls are TRBV9 and TRBJ2-3; TRBD2 agrees at 7 bases. The germline CDR1 and CDR2 sequences are SGDLS and YYNGEE. With V trimmed by 3 bases and J by 12 bases, 10 bases remained unmatched. This CDR3 has 13 amino acids. The CDR3 loop reads CASSEKPQTSQYF. For the CDR3, the DNA is TGTGCCAGCAGCGAGAAACCGCAGACTAGCCAGTATTTT.